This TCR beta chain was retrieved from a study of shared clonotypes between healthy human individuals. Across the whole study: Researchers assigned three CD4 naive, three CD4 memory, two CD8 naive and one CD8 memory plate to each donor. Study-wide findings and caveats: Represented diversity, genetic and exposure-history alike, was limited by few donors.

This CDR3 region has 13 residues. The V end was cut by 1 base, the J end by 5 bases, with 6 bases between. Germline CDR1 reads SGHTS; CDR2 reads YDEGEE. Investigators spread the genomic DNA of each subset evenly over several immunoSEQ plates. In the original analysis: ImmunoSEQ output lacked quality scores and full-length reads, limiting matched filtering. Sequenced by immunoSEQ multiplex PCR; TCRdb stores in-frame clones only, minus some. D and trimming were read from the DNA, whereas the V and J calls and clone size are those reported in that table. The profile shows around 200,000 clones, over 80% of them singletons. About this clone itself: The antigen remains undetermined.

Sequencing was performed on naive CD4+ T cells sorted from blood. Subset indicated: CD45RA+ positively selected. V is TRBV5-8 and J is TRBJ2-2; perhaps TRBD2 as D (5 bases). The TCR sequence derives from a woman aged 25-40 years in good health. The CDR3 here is CASSLTRTGELFF. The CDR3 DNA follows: TGTGCCAGCAGCTTGACTAGGACCGGGGAGCTGTTTTTT. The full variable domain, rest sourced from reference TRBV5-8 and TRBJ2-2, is EAGVTQSPTHLIKTRGQQATLRCSPISGHTSVYWYQQALGLGLQFLLWYDEGEERNRGNFPPRFSGRQFPNYSSELNVNALELEDSALYLCASSLTRTGELFFGEGSRLTVL.